The next 21 T cell receptor beta chains were all read from a single sample in a study of chronic HIV infection and antiretroviral therapy. TCRdb re-derived calls from the 5' RACE reads in MiXCR, one entry per CDR3 protein. The sample records over 40,000 distinct CDR3 sequences, over 15% being singletons. The material sequenced was peripheral blood. The origin of the receptors is an adult who had HIV and had not received antiretroviral therapy, or was an uninfected healthy control (not recorded which).

This clonotype was seen more than once but under ten times. V gene TRBV28 combines with J gene TRBJ1-1, with TRBD1 as a possible D gene (6 bases). Looked up from germline, CDR1 is MDHEN and CDR2 is SYDVKM. The CDR3 extends over 15 amino acids. The V and J ends lost 4 bases and 0 bases respectively, with 12 bases between them. The CDR3 DNA reads TGTGCCAGCAGTTCCCTGACAGGAATGAACACTGAAGCTTTCTTT. Translating gives CASSSLTGMNTEAFF.

This clonotype was counted many times. The rearrangement uses TRBV6-5 and TRBJ1-1; a possible D gene is TRBD1 (6 bases). This CDR3 region has 14 residues. The germline CDR1 and CDR2 sequences are MNHEY and SVGAGI. V gave up 6 bases and J gave up 5 bases, with 16 bases separating them. CDR3: CASRFQGKGTEAFF. The CDR3 coding sequence is TGTGCCAGCAGATTCCAGGGGAAGGGGACTGAAGCTTTCTTT.

V gene TRBV7-3 combines with J gene TRBJ1-1; a weak D match, TRBD1 (5 bases). V dropped 2 bases and J dropped 4 bases, with 11 bases sitting between them. Germline V CDR1 and CDR2: SGHTA, FQGTGA. The CDR3 is made up of 14 amino acids. CDR3 nucleotides: TGTGCCAGCAGCTTACAACAGGCGGGCACTGAAGCTTTCTTT. Translating it yields CASSLQQAGTEAFF.

The rearrangement uses TRBV5-5 and TRBJ1-1, with TRBD1 as a possible D gene (6 bases). This CDR3 contains 14 residues. Between the trimmed V and J ends, which lost 3 bases and 0 bases, there was a span of 9 bases. Germline V gene lookup returns CDR1 SGHKS and CDR2 YYEKEE (reference sequence). The DNA for the CDR3 is TGTGCCAGCAGCTACGGACAGCTGAACACTGAAGCTTTCTTT. It is translated as CASSYGQLNTEAFF.

V usage is TRBV28 and J usage is TRBJ2-5, with a possible D match to TRBD1 (5 bases). Between the trimmed V and J ends, which lost 2 bases and 3 bases, there was a span of 16 bases. Germline values: CDR1 MDHEN, CDR2 SYDVKM. CDR3 length: 16 residues. The CDR3 is CASSLGQGKVEETQYF. The CDR3, as DNA: TGTGCCAGCAGTTTAGGTCAGGGCAAAGTCGAAGAGACCCAGTACTTC.

The rearrangement links TRBV6-5 to TRBJ1-1, with TRBD1 matching over 9 bases. The germline V gene encodes CDR1 MNHEY and CDR2 SVGAGI. After removal of 6 bases from V and 1 base from J, the junction contained 6 bases not matched to a gene. The length of the CDR3 is 15 residues. The CDR3 protein is CASRRDRDRNTEAFF. The CDR3 coding sequence is TGTGCCAGCAGACGGGACAGGGACCGGAACACTGAAGCTTTCTTT.

This chain links TRBV9 with TRBJ2-7; no definite D call. CDR3 length: 14 residues. V lost 4 bases and J 5 bases, leaving 16 bases between the germline ends. CDR1 and CDR2 (germline): SGDLS, YYNGEE. This chain's CDR3 is CASSPRSLGDEQYF. The CDR3 nucleotides read TGTGCCAGCAGCCCCAGATCCCTCGGCGACGAGCAGTACTTC.

V and J are TRBV5-5 and TRBJ1-6, with D possibly being TRBD1 (6 bases). This CDR3 is built from 16 residues. Germline CDR1 SGHKS, CDR2 YYEKEE (reference sequence). V was cut by 4 bases and J by 3 bases, with 14 bases left in between. The CDR3 loop reads CASSLGPDSYNSPLHF. In DNA form, the CDR3 reads TGTGCCAGCAGCCTAGGCCCGGACAGCTATAATTCACCCCTCCACTTT. Full variable domain (remainder filled in from reference TRBV5-5 and TRBJ1-6): DAGVTQSPTHLIKTRGQQVTLRCSPISGHKSVSWYQQVLGQGPQFIFQYYEKEERGRGNFPDRFSARQFPNYSSELNVNALLLGDSALYLCASSLGPDSYNSPLHFGNGTRLTVT.

This sequence joins TRBV18 and TRBJ1-2; 8 nucleotides agree with TRBD1. The V gene's germline CDR1 is KGHSH and CDR2 LQKENI. The CDR3 length is 12 residues. J gave up 8 bases and V 5 bases, and 4 bases lay outside the gene matches. CDR3 residues: CASSSTGAGYTF. The CDR3 DNA sequence: TGTGCCAGCTCATCGACAGGGGCGGGCTACACCTTC. The variable domain in full, with the rest retrieved from reference TRBV18 and TRBJ1-2, is NAGVMQNPRHLVRRRGQEARLRCSPMKGHSHVYWYRQLPEEGLKFMVYLQKENIIDESGMPKERFSAEFPKEGPSILRIQQVVRGDSAAYFCASSSTGAGYTFGSGTRLTVV.

CDR3 coding DNA: TGTGCCAGCAGTCCCCGGGCCGGAAACTATGGCTACACCTTC. Protein: CASSPRAGNYGYTF. The V gene is TRBV27, the J gene TRBJ1-2; D gene uncertain. Germline V gene data show CDR1 as MNHEY and CDR2 as SMNVEV (reference sequence). The CDR3 is 14 amino acids. Trimming took off 5 bases at V and 2 bases at J, with 12 bases between the two ends.

J is TRBJ1-4 and V is TRBV7-3, with D possibly matching TRBD1 (6 bases). The CDR3 consists of 15 residues. Deletions cut 0 bases from V and 7 bases from J, with 12 bases between. CDR1 and CDR2 from the germline V gene are SGHTA and FQGTGA. As DNA, the CDR3 is TGTGCCAGCAGCTTAACCGGGCGAGGGGGTGAAAAACTGTTTTTT. Translating it yields CASSLTGRGGEKLFF.

This chain uses TRBV28 with TRBJ1-1; the match to TRBD1 covers 9 bases. Germline V gene sequence: CDR1 MDHEN, CDR2 SYDVKM. Germline trimming cut 5 bases from V and 7 bases from J; bases unmatched to any gene: 11. The CDR3 length is 15 residues. The DNA of the CDR3 is TGTGCCAGCAGTATGACAGGGGGTAGATCGGTTGAAGCTTTCTTT. Encoded protein: CASSMTGGRSVEAFF. The variable domain in full, with the rest retrieved from reference TRBV28 and TRBJ1-1, is DVKVTQSSRYLVKRTGEKVFLECVQDMDHENMFWYRQDPGLGLRLIYFSYDVKMKEKGDIPEGYSVSREKKERFSLILESASTNQTSMYLCASSMTGGRSVEAFFGQGTRLTVV.

There are a few counts of this clonotype. This chain links TRBV7-8 with TRBJ1-5, with D tentatively TRBD1 (6 bases). The V gene's germline CDR1 is SGHVS and CDR2 FQNEAQ. V was trimmed by 3 bases and J by 4 bases, leaving 16 bases between them. The CDR3 sequence is 16 residues long. The CDR3 coding sequence is TGTGCCAGCAGCTTTACAGGGCTCAGGGGAAATCAGCCCCAGCATTTT. Its protein is CASSFTGLRGNQPQHF.

The chain combines TRBV5-4 with TRBJ1-4; TRBD1 is a possible D gene (5 bases). The CDR3 is 15 residues long. Per germline, CDR1 SGHNT and CDR2 YYREEE (reference sequence). V was trimmed by 2 bases and J by 2 bases, leaving 10 bases between them. The CDR3 loop reads CASSLGVATNEKLFF. Written as DNA, the CDR3 is TGTGCCAGCAGCTTAGGGGTTGCGACTAATGAAAAACTGTTTTTT.

This clonotype has a handful of counts. The chain links TRBV27 to TRBJ2-3, with 8 bases aligning to TRBD2. V was pared by 3 bases and J by 4 bases, with 6 bases of the junction left unmatched. From germline, CDR1 is MNHEY and CDR2 SMNVEV (reference sequence). CDR3 length: 15 amino acids. CDR3 coding DNA: TGTGCCAGCAGTTTGGGGTCGGGAGGGGCAGATACGCAGTATTTT. Translation gives CASSLGSGGADTQYF.

This clonotype was recorded a few times. The rearrangement joins TRBV29-1 to TRBJ1-4; no reliable D call. V gave up 7 bases and J gave up 8 bases, with 17 bases separating them. The germline gives CDR1 SQVTM, CDR2 ANQGSEA. This CDR3 region has 13 residues. The CDR3 DNA is TGCAGCGGGATGGAACATTGGGCGGAAAAACTGTTTTTT. Translation: CSGMEHWAEKLFF. Supplemented by reference TRBV29-1 and TRBJ1-4, the full variable domain reads SAVISQKPSRDICQRGTSLTIQCQVDSQVTMMFWYRQQPGQSLTLIATANQGSEATYESGFVIDKFPISRPNLTFSTLTVSNMSPEDSSIYLCSGMEHWAEKLFFGSGTQLSVL.

This clonotype showed up just a few times. The rearrangement links TRBV6-5 to TRBJ1-1, with TRBD1 identical over 7 bases. CDR1 is MNHEY and CDR2 is SVGAGI in the germline V gene. V was pared by 6 bases and J by 8 bases, with 9 bases of the junction left unmatched. The CDR3 is made up of 13 amino acids. This chain's CDR3 is CASSVRGQREAFF. CDR3 bases: TGTGCCAGCAGCGTACGGGGACAGCGCGAAGCTTTCTTT.

This chain joins TRBV20-1 and TRBJ2-2; possibly TRBD2 for D (6 bases). This CDR3 is 14 amino acids long. V dropped 1 base and J dropped 4 bases, with 10 bases sitting between them. Looked up from germline, CDR1 is DFQATT and CDR2 is SNEGSKA (reference sequence). This CDR3 is CSARVREFTGELFF. The CDR3 DNA is TGCAGTGCTAGAGTTCGGGAGTTCACCGGGGAGCTGTTTTTT.

This clonotype was observed a handful of times. This chain connects TRBV28 to TRBJ2-4; weak D call: TRBD1 (6 bases). The CDR3 has 15 amino acids. The germline gives CDR1 MDHEN, CDR2 SYDVKM. V was trimmed by 7 bases and J by 2 bases, leaving 15 bases between them. The CDR3 nucleotides are TGTGCCAGCACTCCAATAGGGGGTTCCAAAAACATTCAGTACTTC. It yields the protein CASTPIGGSKNIQYF.

This rearrangement joins TRBV28 to TRBJ1-3; 9 nucleotides align to TRBD1. Germline V gene lookup returns CDR1 MDHEN and CDR2 SYDVKM. The ends lost 5 bases at V and 4 bases at J; junction bases unmatched: 6. The CDR3 is made up of 15 amino acids. For the CDR3, the DNA is TGTGCCAGCAGTCAAGCCGGGACAGGGGGAAACACCATATATTTT. It is translated as CASSQAGTGGNTIYF. Full variable domain (remainder filled in from reference TRBV28 and TRBJ1-3): DVKVTQSSRYLVKRTGEKVFLECVQDMDHENMFWYRQDPGLGLRLIYFSYDVKMKEKGDIPEGYSVSREKKERFSLILESASTNQTSMYLCASSQAGTGGNTIYFGEGSWLTVV.

As concerns this clonotype: One end of the junction is discordant with germline, which a read error may explain. The V and J genes are TRBV29-1 and TRBJ1-3, with D unresolved. From germline, CDR1 is SQVTM and CDR2 ANQGSEA. This CDR3 spans 13 amino acids. CDR3 residues: CSVGVSSGNIIYF. Written as DNA, the CDR3 is TGCAGCGTTGGAGTTAGCTCTGGAAACATCATATATTTT.